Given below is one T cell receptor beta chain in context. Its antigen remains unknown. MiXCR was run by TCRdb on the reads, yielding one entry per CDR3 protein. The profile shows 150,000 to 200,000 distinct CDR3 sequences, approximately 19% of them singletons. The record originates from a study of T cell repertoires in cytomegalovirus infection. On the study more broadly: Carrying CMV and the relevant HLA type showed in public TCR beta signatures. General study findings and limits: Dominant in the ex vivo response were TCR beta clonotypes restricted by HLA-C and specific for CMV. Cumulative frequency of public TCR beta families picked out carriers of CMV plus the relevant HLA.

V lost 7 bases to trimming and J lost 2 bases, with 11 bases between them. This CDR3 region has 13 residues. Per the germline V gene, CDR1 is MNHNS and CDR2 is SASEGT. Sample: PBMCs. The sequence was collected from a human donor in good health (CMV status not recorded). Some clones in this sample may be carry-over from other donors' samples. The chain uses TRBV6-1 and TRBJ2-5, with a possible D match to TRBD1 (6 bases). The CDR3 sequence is CASIQGGQETQYF. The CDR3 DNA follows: TGTGCCAGCATACAGGGTGGACAAGAGACCCAGTACTTC.